This TCR beta chain was found in a study of shared clonotypes between healthy human individuals (dated by TCRdb to between 2020 and 2021). With regard to the full study: The cohort included three men and two women between 18 and 49 years of age. To increase sequencing depth and limit assay-specific biases, TCR repertoire library preparation and sequencing were carried out by different laboratories using diverse techniques. For each donor, CD4 naive and CD4 memory were each given three plates, CD8 naive was given two plates, and CD8 memory was given one plate. Each donor's leukapheresis produced roughly between roughly 0.9 and 8.9 billion PBMCs. To estimate repertoire size and how much clonotype sharing occurs between individuals, the study deeply sequenced the blood TCR repertoires of five healthy adults. The research as a whole found: Because the study included a small number of donors, the genetic and exposure-history diversity represented was limited. Across several donors, approximately 4.9% of naive CD4, roughly 3.4% of naive CD8, roughly 2.2% of memory CD4, and 0.4% of memory CD8 clonotypes were shared. Higher generation probabilities were observed for clonotypes shared by all four sorted-subset donors than for non-shared clonotypes. Estimated clonotype richness was generally larger for naive than for memory subsets. Even with the large sequencing depth, rarefaction of the sorted-subset datasets indicated that sequencing was incomplete. Sampling was limited to blood, and TCR repertoires in tissue likely differ from TCR repertoires in blood. Pairwise subsampling indicated that sequencing depth was expected to affect the degree of clonotype sharing among donors.

V is pared back by 3 bases and J by 6 bases, with 14 bases lying between the germline termini. CDR1 and CDR2, per the germline V gene, are SGHTA and FQGNSA. Spanning cysteine to phenylalanine, the CDR3 consists of 14 amino acids. Left in the record is the CDR3 DNA by itself, 42 bases read in frame from the first base. TCR CDR3 regions were amplified from genomic DNA by multiplex PCR using the deep immunoSEQ assay. Genomic DNA extracted from each cell subset was distributed evenly over all wells of several immunoSEQ 96-well plates, and each plate served as one replicate. Each replicate PCR for sorted subsets received about 220 ng genomic DNA, equal to tens of thousands of T cell genomes. Purified libraries were quantified with a Qubit 3.0 fluorometer, sized on a Bioanalyzer 2100, and re-quantified with the KAPA Library Quantification kit. A separate single-read 150-cycle Illumina NextSeq 550 flow cell was used to sequence each immunoSEQ 96-well plate. The paper's data handling went like this. Because only junctional sequences without quality scores were contained in the immunoSEQ output, filtering matching that applied to full-length reads could not be performed. Sequences were annotated with PyIR, a Python wrapper for IgBLAST v1.9, using IMGT germline references to assign V/J genes and CDR3. Reads with weak V/J assignments (E-value above 1e-6), missing CDR3, stop codons, out-of-frame junctions, or ambiguous translated residues were removed. A V3J clonotype was defined by an identical inferred V gene, J gene, and CDR3 amino acid sequence. Percentage overlap between repertoires was calculated by dividing the number of shared unique clonotypes by the size of the smaller repertoire. Three approaches were used to assess repertoire richness: RTK rarefaction, the Chao1 estimator, and Recon v2.1 estimates of unobserved clonotypes. Generation probabilities were computed with OLGA for all TCRbeta clonotypes obtained by the gDNA method from several donors. Here the immuneACCESS table is served through TCRdb, limited to in-frame sequences with V and J called. Missing clones are a known gap in these copies; in checked studies unresolved V genes cover under half, and the rest lacks a known reason. D and trimming were read from the DNA, whereas the V and J calls and clone size are those reported in that table. For this sample the table gives over a million clones, of which 78% were detected only once. Of the sample, 0.6% to 0.75% is held by the ten largest clones.

This clone was counted a few times. Its recognized antigen is unknown. No base quality information exists; no much larger clone differs at one position. The donors were healthy, HIV-negative adults with no recently reported acute infections or vaccinations. Every donor was a Caucasian adult living in Nashville, Tennessee, USA. CD4+ T cells were enriched by magnetic negative selection, after which naive cells were positively selected on CD45RA and the negative fraction was taken as the memory subset. Blood was collected by leukapheresis, and PBMCs were isolated by Ficoll-Histopaque density gradient centrifugation and then cryopreserved in liquid nitrogen vapor phase. Analytical flow cytometry was used to check the purity and quantity of every magnetically sorted T cell population. From each sorted fraction, genomic DNA was isolated and quantified by UV absorbance on a Nanodrop 2000c.

Rearrangement joined TRBV7-2 to TRBJ1-1; the D gene identity is not certain. The clonotype was recovered from a man aged 18 to 30 in good health. Some clones in this sample may be carry-over from other donors' samples. Sequenced input: memory CD4+ T cells from PBMCs. The cell subset or site tag for this specimen amounts to: CD45RA-negative fraction. The nucleotides are TGTGCCAGCAGCTTTATGGGGATGTGGGCTGAAGCTTTCTTT. This is translated as CASSFMGMWAEAFF. Supplemented by the reference TRBV7-2 and TRBJ1-1 proteins around the CDR3, the complete variable domain is GAGVSQSPSNKVTEKGKDVELRCDPISGHTALYWYRQSLGQGLEFLIYFQGNSAPDKSGLPSDRFSAERTGGSVSTLTIQRTQQEDSAVYLCASSFMGMWAEAFFGQGTRLTVV.